This T cell receptor (beta chain) was recovered during a study of T-cell memory formation after mild COVID-19. Findings and caveats of the study: Among clones contracting day 15 to 85, CD4/CD8 was balanced, whereas later expanders leaned CD4+. Cross-reactive memory seemingly joined, as some responding clones were found in pre-infection memory. Contracting CD4+ clones lay largely in CM and EM, with CD8+ ones residing in EMRA.

The CDR3 is 14 residues long. CDR1 and CDR2 (germline): MNHEY, SVGEGT. Details on this clonotype: Antigen specificity is unknown. A much larger clone lies one base from this, so it may be a read error.

Using its own MiXCR run on the 5' RACE reads, TCRdb lists one record per CDR3 protein. This sample has approximately 400,000 distinct CDR3 sequences, with 20% to 25% found just once. This chain joins TRBV6-2 or TRBV6-3 and TRBJ2-5; weak D call: TRBD2 (6 bases). The sequence was obtained from an adult woman who had mild COVID-19 (a few samples of this study predate the infection). Cell type and time point are not known. The sample comprised PBMCs or a T cell subset sorted from them (not recorded which). The CDR3 spells CGSRGLADQETQYF. CDR3 DNA sequence: TGTGGCAGCAGAGGGTTAGCGGATCAAGAGACCCAGTACTTC.